The entry below describes one TCR beta chain. This entry belongs to a study of blood T cell repertoires in COVID-19. At the level of the study: Collection of acute and convalescent COVID-19 samples took place in the United States, Italy and Spain. PBMCs, B-cell-depleted T cells, or T cells provided the cDNA or gDNA that made up the material.

After removal of 8 bases from V and 1 base from J, the junction contained 10 bases not matched to a gene. The CDR3 runs to 17 residues. Germline CDR1 is MDHEN and CDR2 is SYDVKM. Authors' analysis steps: Reference gene primer amplification yielded estimated nucleated cell counts. Clones were sequenced by immunoSEQ multiplex PCR, and TCRdb holds only the in-frame ones, with some missing. From that table come the V and J calls and clone size; the DNA was used to work out D and trimming. The profile shows some 110,000 clones, about nine tenths of them singletons. The chain has TRBV28 and TRBJ2-1; 11 bases fit TRBD2. This sequence originates from a human donor with active COVID-19. The donor label of this sample is uncertain. Sequencing used peripheral blood. The chain's CDR3 is CASPPPLAGGSYNEQFF. The CDR3 DNA is TGTGCCAGCCCTCCCCCTCTAGCGGGGGGTTCCTACAATGAGCAGTTCTTC.